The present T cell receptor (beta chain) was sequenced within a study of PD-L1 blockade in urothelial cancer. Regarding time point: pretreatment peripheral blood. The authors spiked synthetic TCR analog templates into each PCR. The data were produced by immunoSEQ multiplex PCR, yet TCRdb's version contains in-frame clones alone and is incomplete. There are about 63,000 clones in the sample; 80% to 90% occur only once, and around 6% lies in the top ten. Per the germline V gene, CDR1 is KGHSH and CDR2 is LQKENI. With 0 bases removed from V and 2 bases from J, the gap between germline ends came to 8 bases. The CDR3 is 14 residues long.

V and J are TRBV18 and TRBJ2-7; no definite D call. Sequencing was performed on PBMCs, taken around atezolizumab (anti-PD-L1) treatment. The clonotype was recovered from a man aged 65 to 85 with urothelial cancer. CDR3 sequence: CASSPPSQAYEQYF. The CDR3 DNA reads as TGTGCCAGCTCACCACCTTCTCAGGCCTACGAGCAGTACTTC.